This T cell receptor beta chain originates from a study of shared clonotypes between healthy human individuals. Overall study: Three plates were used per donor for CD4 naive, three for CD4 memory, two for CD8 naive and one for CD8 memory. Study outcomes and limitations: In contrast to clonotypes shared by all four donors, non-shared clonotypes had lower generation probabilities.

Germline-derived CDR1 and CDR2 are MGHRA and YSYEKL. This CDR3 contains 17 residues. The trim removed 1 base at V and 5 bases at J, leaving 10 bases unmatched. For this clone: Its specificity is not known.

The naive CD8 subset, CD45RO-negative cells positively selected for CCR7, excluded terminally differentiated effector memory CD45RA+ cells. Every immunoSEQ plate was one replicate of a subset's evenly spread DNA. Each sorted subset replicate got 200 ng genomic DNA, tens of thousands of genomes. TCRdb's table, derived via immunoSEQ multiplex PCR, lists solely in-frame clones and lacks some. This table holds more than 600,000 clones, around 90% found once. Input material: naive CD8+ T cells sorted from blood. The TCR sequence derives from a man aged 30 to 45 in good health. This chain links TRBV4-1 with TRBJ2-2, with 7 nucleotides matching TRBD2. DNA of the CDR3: TGCGCCAGCAGCCAAGGGTCTTTTGGCGGGAGTACCGGGGAGCTGTTTTTT. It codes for CASSQGSFGGSTGELFF.